This entry features one TCR beta chain sequence. Its antigen is undetermined. The same CDR3 also results from other DNA sequences found in this sample. This CDR3 spans 14 amino acids. From germline, CDR1 is MDHEN and CDR2 SYDVKM. Trimming took off 6 bases at V and 1 base at J, with 9 bases between the two ends. This specimen comes from a study of shared clonotypes between healthy human individuals. Terminally differentiated effector memory CD45RA+ cells were excluded by CCR7 positive selection of CD45RO-negative cells. Regarding the study as a whole: Non-shared clonotypes had lower generation probabilities than those shared by all four donors.

The assay was immunoSEQ multiplex PCR, and TCRdb's table has in-frame clones only and misses some. The sample holds approximately 600,000 clones; roughly 96% are singletons and the top ten take over 0.095%. The chain recombines TRBV28 with TRBJ2-2, with D perhaps matching TRBD1 (6 bases). This TCR came from a woman younger than 45 in good health. Source material: naive CD8+ T cells sorted from blood. The CDR3 DNA sequence: TGTGCCAGCAGCCAACAGGGGAACACCGGGGAGCTGTTTTTT. It yields the protein CASSQQGNTGELFF. Combining the CDR3 with reference TRBV28 and TRBJ2-2 gives the whole variable domain DVKVTQSSRYLVKRTGEKVFLECVQDMDHENMFWYRQDPGLGLRLIYFSYDVKMKEKGDIPEGYSVSREKKERFSLILESASTNQTSMYLCASSQQGNTGELFFGEGSRLTVL.